The entry that follows covers one TCR beta chain sequence. The data were obtained in a study of patients and donors after allogeneic stem cell transplantation. TCRdb itself ran the RT-PCR reads through MiXCR, one entry per CDR3 protein. The table includes about 200,000 distinct CDR3 sequences, 41% detected once. Looked up from germline, CDR1 is SGDLS and CDR2 is YYNGEE. This CDR3 spans 18 amino acids. Deletions cut 0 bases from V and 4 bases from J, with 20 bases between. The receptor was isolated from a human donor who was either an allogeneic HSCT recipient or a stem cell or donor lymphocyte infusion donor (not recorded which). It is not recorded whose cells these are; they may come from a transplant donor. The sample was blood, either unsorted or a sorted T cell fraction (not recorded which). V and J are TRBV9 and TRBJ2-1; possibly TRBD1 for D (6 bases). CDR3: CASSVDFRGRNLYNEQFF. The CDR3 DNA follows: TGTGCCAGCAGCGTAGATTTCAGGGGCCGGAACCTATACAATGAGCAGTTCTTC.